A single sample is the source of the 4 T cell receptor beta chains below, sequenced in a study of T-cell reconstitution after alpha-beta-depleted transplantation in children. Using unique molecular identifiers, the investigators prepared the TCRbeta library. One entry per CDR3 protein results from TCRdb running MiXCR on the PCR reads. The repertoire holds 450,000 to 700,000 distinct CDR3 sequences, with 27% as singletons. Sequences were derived from PBMCs, sampled before TCRalphabeta/CD19-depleted stem cell transplant. These receptors all stem from a boy younger than two with Wiskott-Aldrich syndrome, due to receive a stem cell transplant.

The chain links TRBV12-3 or TRBV12-4 to TRBJ2-3; TRBD2 agrees at 12 bases. This CDR3 has 17 residues. After removal of 6 bases from V and 6 bases from J, the junction contained 13 bases not matched to a gene. CDR3 residues: CASRQLAGGPPQDTQYF. The CDR3 DNA reads as TGTGCCAGCAGACAACTAGCGGGAGGACCTCCCCAGGATACGCAGTATTTT.

The rearrangement links TRBV12-3 or TRBV12-4 to TRBJ1-5; D is perhaps TRBD1 (6 bases). V dropped 6 bases and J dropped 3 bases, with 9 bases sitting between them. The CDR3 runs 13 residues. CDR3 nucleotide sequence: TGTGCCAGCAGCGACAGGCTCAATCAGCCCCAGCATTTT. As protein: CASSDRLNQPQHF.

This chain uses TRBV5-1 with TRBJ1-2, with 7 bases matching TRBD1. Germline values: CDR1 SGHRS, CDR2 YFSETQ. V shed 3 bases and J 3 bases; nucleotides not matched to a gene: 2. This CDR3 contains 13 residues. CDR3 DNA: TGCGCCAGCAGCTGGGACAGTTACTATGGCTACACCTTC. Encoded protein: CASSWDSYYGYTF.

There are a few counts of this clonotype. V and J are TRBV18 and TRBJ2-1; 12 bases are shared with TRBD2. After removal of 3 bases from V and 7 bases from J, the junction contained 4 bases not matched to a gene. Germline values: CDR1 KGHSH, CDR2 LQKENI. The CDR3 covers 15 residues. The chain's CDR3 is CASSPRLAGANEQFF. The CDR3 nucleotides are TGTGCCAGCTCACCTCGACTAGCGGGAGCAAATGAGCAGTTCTTC.